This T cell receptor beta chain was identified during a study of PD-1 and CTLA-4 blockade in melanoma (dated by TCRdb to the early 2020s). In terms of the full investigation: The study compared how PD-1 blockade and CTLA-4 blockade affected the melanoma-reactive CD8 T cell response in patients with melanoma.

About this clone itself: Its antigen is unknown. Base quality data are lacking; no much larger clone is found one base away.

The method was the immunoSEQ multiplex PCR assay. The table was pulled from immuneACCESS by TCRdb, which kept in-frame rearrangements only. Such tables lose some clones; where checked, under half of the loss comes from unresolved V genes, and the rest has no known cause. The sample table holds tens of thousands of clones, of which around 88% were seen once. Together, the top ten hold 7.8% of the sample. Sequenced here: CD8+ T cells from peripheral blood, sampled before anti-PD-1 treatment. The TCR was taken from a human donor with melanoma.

The CDR3 region: CASSGRLASGYTF. The nucleotide sequence reads TGTGCCAGCAGTGGCCGTCTAGCGAGTGGCTACACCTTC. The V gene is TRBV2 and the J gene is TRBJ1-2; confidence is insufficient to name the D gene. The germline V gene supplies CDR1 SNHLY and CDR2 FYNNEI. The cysteine opens and the phenylalanine closes a CDR3 of 13 amino acids. Only the CDR3 portion is preserved as DNA: 39 bases, with reading frame beginning at the first base. The junction carries 13 bases between V and J, which are trimmed by 4 bases and 7 bases respectively.